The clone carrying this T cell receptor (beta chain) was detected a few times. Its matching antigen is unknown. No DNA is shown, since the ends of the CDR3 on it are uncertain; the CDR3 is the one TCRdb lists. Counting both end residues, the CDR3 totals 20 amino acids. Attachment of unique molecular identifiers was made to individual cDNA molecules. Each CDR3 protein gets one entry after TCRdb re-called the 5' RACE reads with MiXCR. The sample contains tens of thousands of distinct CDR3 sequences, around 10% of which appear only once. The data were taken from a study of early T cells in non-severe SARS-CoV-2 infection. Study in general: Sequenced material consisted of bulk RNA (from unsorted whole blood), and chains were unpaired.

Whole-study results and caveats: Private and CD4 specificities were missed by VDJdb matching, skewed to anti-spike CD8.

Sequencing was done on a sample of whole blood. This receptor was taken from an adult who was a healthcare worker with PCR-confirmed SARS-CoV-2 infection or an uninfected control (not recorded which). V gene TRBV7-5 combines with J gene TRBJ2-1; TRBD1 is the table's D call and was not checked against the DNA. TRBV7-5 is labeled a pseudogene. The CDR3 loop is CISVPGAPFRGPRGGNEQFF.